One T cell receptor beta chain is described in this entry. Naive CD8 cells comprised CD45RO-negative, CCR7-positively selected cells, excluding terminally differentiated effector memory CD45RA+ cells. These data originate in a study of shared clonotypes between healthy human individuals. This table comes from immunoSEQ multiplex PCR, and its TCRdb copy is limited to in-frame clones, with some not included. Of more than 2 million clones listed, just over 90% are singletons. The CDR3 length is 11 residues. Trimming removed 3 bases at V and 3 bases at J, with 3 bases between. CDR1 MGHRA and CDR2 YSYEKL come from the germline V gene.

Sequenced: naive CD8+ T cells from PBMCs. The rearrangement links TRBV4-1 to TRBJ2-7; D unclear. The clonotype originates from a man aged 18 to 30 in good health. Some clones in this sample may be carry-over from other donors' samples. The DNA for the CDR3 is TGCGCCAGCAGCCACAACTACGAGCAGTACTTC. It specifies CASSHNYEQYF.